The 18 T cell receptor beta chains listed next were all sequenced from one sample in a study of blood T cell repertoires in COVID-19. Libraries were prepared by immunoSEQ multiplex PCR; TCRdb keeps only in-frame clonotypes and omits some of them. This repertoire shows roughly 280,000 clones, just under 90% found once; its top ten account for approximately 2%. Sequencing used PBMCs or T cells enriched from blood (not recorded which). The receptors were gathered from a woman aged 60-70 years who had recovered from COVID-19.

This chain connects TRBV24-1 to TRBJ2-1; 7 bases are shared with TRBD2. Germline assignment: CDR1 KGHDR and CDR2 SFDVKD. This CDR3 has 14 amino acids. J was trimmed by 6 bases and V by 4 bases; bases with no gene match: 5. CDR3 loop: CATSEPTSANEQFF. In nucleotides, the CDR3 is TGTGCCACCAGTGAGCCAACTAGCGCCAATGAGCAGTTCTTC.

The chain carries TRBV19 and TRBJ2-2, with D perhaps matching TRBD1 (6 bases). Germline CDR1 reads LNHDA; CDR2 reads SQIVND (reference sequence). CDR3 length equals 14 residues. V was trimmed by 6 bases and J by 4 bases, leaving 12 bases between them. Here the CDR3 reads CASRTGQLTGELFF. DNA of the CDR3: TGTGCCAGTAGGACCGGACAGCTCACCGGGGAGCTGTTTTTT.

The chain uses TRBV5-1 and TRBJ1-4; D might be TRBD1 (5 bases). Trimming shortened V by 0 bases and J by 7 bases, and 7 bases separated the two germline ends. This CDR3 contains 13 residues. In germline, CDR1 is SGHRS, CDR2 YFSETQ. The CDR3 DNA follows: TGCGCCAGCAGCTTGGGGACAAGTGAAAAACTGTTTTTT. Its translation is CASSLGTSEKLFF.

The chain is built from TRBV11-3 and TRBJ1-4; TRBD1 agrees at 8 bases. Losses at the gene ends were 2 bases for V and 5 bases for J; bases not matched to a gene: 4. The CDR3 has 15 residues. Germline-derived CDR1 and CDR2 are SGHNT and YENEEA. CDR3 sequence: CASSLWSGGNEKLFF. The CDR3 DNA is TGTGCCAGCAGCTTATGGTCAGGGGGCAATGAAAAACTGTTTTTT.

The chain carries TRBV6-5 and TRBJ1-1; D ambiguous. V was pared by 7 bases and J by 1 base, with 10 bases between. The CDR3 runs to 13 residues. The germline V gene encodes CDR1 MNHEY and CDR2 SVGAGI. This CDR3 reads CASTIVKNTEAFF. The DNA for the CDR3 is TGTGCCAGCACGATAGTCAAGAACACTGAAGCTTTCTTT.

The chain has TRBV7-9 and TRBJ1-2; no reliable D call. The germline gives CDR1 SEHNR, CDR2 FQNEAQ (reference sequence). This CDR3 is built from 12 residues. Trimming pared 5 bases from V and 3 bases from J, leaving 7 bases between. In DNA, the CDR3 is TGTGCCAGCAGCCCTGACTACTATGGCTACACCTTC. Its translation: CASSPDYYGYTF.

The CDR3 DNA sequence: TGTGCCACGACCCAAACAGGGGGCTCCTACGAGCAGTACTTC. This gives the protein CATTQTGGSYEQYF. J is TRBJ2-7 and V is TRBV6-5; the match to TRBD1 covers 8 bases. The trim removed 10 bases at V and 0 bases at J, leaving 8 bases unmatched. Per germline, CDR1 MNHEY and CDR2 SVGAGI. The CDR3 contains 14 residues.

This clone was observed once. The chain has TRBV5-1 and TRBJ2-2; D might be TRBD2 (6 bases). This CDR3 comprises 16 residues. Between the trimmed V and J ends, which lost 4 bases and 4 bases, there was a span of 17 bases. Per germline, CDR1 SGHRS and CDR2 YFSETQ. The CDR3, as DNA: TGCGCCAGCAGCCCTCAACAACTAGCAACCACCGGGGAGCTGTTTTTT. As protein: CASSPQQLATTGELFF.

This chain connects TRBV7-8 to TRBJ2-1; D might be TRBD1 (5 bases). The CDR3 contains 17 residues. V dropped 5 bases and J dropped 0 bases, with 17 bases sitting between them. CDR1 is SGHVS and CDR2 is FQNEAQ in the germline V gene. CDR3 nucleotide sequence: TGTGCCAGCAGCGGACGGTCGCAGGGAAGCTCCTACAATGAGCAGTTCTTC. Translated, it gives CASSGRSQGSSYNEQFF.

The chain uses TRBV7-9 and TRBJ1-2; the D is unclear. This CDR3 comprises 13 residues. From germline, CDR1 is SEHNR and CDR2 FQNEAQ (reference sequence). V was pared by 10 bases and J by 4 bases, with 16 bases between. CDR3: CAITSANFYGYTF. CDR3 DNA sequence: TGTGCCATTACGTCCGCGAATTTCTATGGCTACACCTTC.

The rearrangement uses TRBV4-1 and TRBJ1-2, with 7 positions matching TRBD1. Germline trimming cut 3 bases from V and 7 bases from J; bases unmatched to any gene: 11. In germline, CDR1 is MGHRA, CDR2 YSYEKL. The CDR3 spans 15 residues. The CDR3 DNA reads as TGCGCCAGCAGCCAGGGTTCGGGGACAGAACCTGGCTACACCTTC. Protein: CASSQGSGTEPGYTF.

The rearrangement links TRBV20-1 to TRBJ2-3; no definite D call. This CDR3 comprises 11 residues. V shed 7 bases and J shed 6 bases, with 11 bases lying between them. Germline CDR1 is DFQATT and CDR2 is SNEGSKA (reference sequence). The CDR3 DNA reads as TGCAGTGTCCCATCGAGTGATACGCAGTATTTT. It encodes CSVPSSDTQYF.

The V gene is TRBV11-2, the J gene TRBJ2-7; tentatively, D is TRBD2 (6 bases). Germline V gene data show CDR1 as SGHAT and CDR2 as FQNNGV. V was pared by 5 bases and J by 0 bases, with 11 bases between. The CDR3 has 14 amino acids. The CDR3 sequence: CASSEAGPSYEQYF. The CDR3 bases are TGTGCCAGCAGCGAGGCGGGGCCCTCCTACGAGCAGTACTTC.

CDR3 sequence: CASREGRGYTF. The DNA of the CDR3 is TGTGCCAGCAGGGAGGGGAGAGGCTACACCTTC. The chain combines TRBV6-5 with TRBJ1-2, with D perhaps TRBD1 (5 bases). V lost 6 bases and J lost 8, with 10 bases in between. The CDR3 sequence is 11 residues long. Germline V gene lookup returns CDR1 MNHEY and CDR2 SVGAGI.

This clone was found once. The J gene is TRBJ2-7, the V gene TRBV6-6; D possibly corresponds to TRBD2 (5 bases). V lost 8 bases and J 5 bases, leaving 16 bases between the germline ends. The CDR3 runs to 13 residues. Germline V gives CDR1 MNHNY, CDR2 SVGAGI (reference sequence). The CDR3 coding sequence is TGTGCCAGCCGTTCCGGAGGTTCAAACGAGCAGTACTTC. As protein: CASRSGGSNEQYF.

The chain combines TRBV9 with TRBJ2-7; TRBD2 aligns across 12 bases. This CDR3 region has 17 residues. Trimming at V came to 3 bases and at J to 8 bases, leaving 15 bases not matched to a gene. The germline V gene has CDR1 SGDLS and CDR2 YYNGEE. The CDR3 DNA reads TGTGCCAGCAGCGCCCAAGCGACTAGCGGGAGTTTGGCGAAGCAGTACTTC. As protein: CASSAQATSGSLAKQYF.

The chain combines TRBV5-4 with TRBJ2-3, with D perhaps TRBD2 (6 bases). The CDR3 is 16 amino acids. V shed 2 bases and J shed 1 base, with 14 bases lying between them. Germline V gives CDR1 SGHNT, CDR2 YYREEE (reference sequence). CDR3 DNA: TGTGCCAGCAGCTTAATGGCGGGGCTTGGCACAGATACGCAGTATTTT. It codes for CASSLMAGLGTDTQYF.

J is TRBJ2-7 and V is TRBV6-1; TRBD2 matches at 10 bases. V was clipped by 0 bases and J by 2 bases; unmatched bases: 4. This CDR3 spans 16 amino acids. CDR1 and CDR2 (germline): MNHNS, SASEGT. In DNA, the CDR3 is TGTGCCAGCAGTGAAGCTAGCGGGGGGCCGCCCTACGAGCAGTACTTC. This sequence encodes CASSEASGGPPYEQYF.